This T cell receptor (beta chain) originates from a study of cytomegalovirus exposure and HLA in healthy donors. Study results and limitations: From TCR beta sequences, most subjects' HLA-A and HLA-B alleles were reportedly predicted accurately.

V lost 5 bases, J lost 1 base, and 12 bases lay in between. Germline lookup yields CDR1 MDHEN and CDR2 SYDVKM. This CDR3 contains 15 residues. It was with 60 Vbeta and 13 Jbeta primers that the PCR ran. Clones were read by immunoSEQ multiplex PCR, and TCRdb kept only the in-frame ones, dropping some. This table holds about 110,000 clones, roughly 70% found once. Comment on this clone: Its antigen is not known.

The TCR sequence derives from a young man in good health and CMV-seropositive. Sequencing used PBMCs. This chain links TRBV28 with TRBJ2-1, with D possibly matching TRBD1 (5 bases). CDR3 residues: CASSASRVSYNEQFF. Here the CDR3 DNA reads TGTGCCAGCAGTGCGAGCAGGGTTTCCTACAATGAGCAGTTCTTC.